This T cell receptor beta chain was profiled in a study of identical twins. Study-wide findings and caveats: In cord blood, abundant beta clonotypes had fewer insertions; memory showed no trend. For zero-insertion analyses, partial confounding could come from invariant MAIT and iNKT cells.

This clonotype was found many times. Its antigen is still unknown. In TCRdb, the 5' RACE reads were re-called with MiXCR into one record per CDR3 protein. The data contain around 530,000 distinct CDR3 sequences, 12% to 15% of them singletons. The same data also contributed to another study, on yellow fever vaccine responses in identical twins.

This sequence was found in a young woman in good health. Material: CD4+ T cells sorted from blood.

The chain's CDR3 is CASSFQENTEAFF. CDR3 sequence (DNA): TGTGCCAGCAGCTTTCAAGAGAACACTGAAGCTTTCTTT. The chain couples TRBV7-3 to TRBJ1-1; no firm D call. CDR3 length: 13 amino acids. Per the germline V gene, CDR1 is SGHTA and CDR2 is FQGTGA. V was shortened by 3 bases and J by 1 base, with 6 bases between the two germline ends.